This entry describes one T cell receptor beta chain. Here immunoSEQ multiplex PCR was the method, and the copy in TCRdb shows in-frame clones only, minus some. There are roughly 100,000 clones in the sample; about 86% occur only once, and roughly 1.2% lies in the top ten. These data belong to a study of control samples from healthy donors and cancer patients. Sequencing was done on a sample of blood. This receptor was identified in a woman between 45 and 65 years old in good health.

The CDR3 DNA follows: TGTGCCAGCAGCGCCACGACAGGGGGCACTGAAGCTTTCTTT. Its protein product is CASSATTGGTEAFF. This chain links TRBV11-2 with TRBJ1-1; 9 bases line up with TRBD1. With V trimmed by 5 bases and J by 4 bases, 5 bases remained unmatched. CDR3 length: 14 residues. Looked up from germline, CDR1 is SGHAT and CDR2 is FQNNGV.